This T cell receptor (beta chain) was profiled in a study of cytomegalovirus exposure and HLA in healthy donors. These donors, healthy bone marrow donors, were studied. Amplification used 60 Vbeta primers and 13 Jbeta primers. In the original analysis: In a later analysis, some 80 million unique TCR beta chains included roughly 11 million shared by two or more donors. The assay was immunoSEQ multiplex PCR, and TCRdb's table has in-frame clones only and misses some. The DNA was the basis for D and trimming; V, J and clone size are from that table. The sample holds some 140,000 clones, 8.9% seen once. The V gene's germline CDR1 is LNHDA and CDR2 SQIVND (reference sequence). V was cut by 1 base and J by 7 bases, with 11 bases left in between. This CDR3 is built from 13 residues. This clone was seen a few times.

Input material: PBMCs. The sequence derives from a woman aged 40 to 50 in good health and CMV-seropositive. J is TRBJ2-7 and V is TRBV19; possible D gene TRBD2, 5 bases. The DNA of the CDR3 is TGTGCCAGTAGTATAGTACCTGGGAGAGAGCAGTACTTC. Its translation: CASSIVPGREQYF.